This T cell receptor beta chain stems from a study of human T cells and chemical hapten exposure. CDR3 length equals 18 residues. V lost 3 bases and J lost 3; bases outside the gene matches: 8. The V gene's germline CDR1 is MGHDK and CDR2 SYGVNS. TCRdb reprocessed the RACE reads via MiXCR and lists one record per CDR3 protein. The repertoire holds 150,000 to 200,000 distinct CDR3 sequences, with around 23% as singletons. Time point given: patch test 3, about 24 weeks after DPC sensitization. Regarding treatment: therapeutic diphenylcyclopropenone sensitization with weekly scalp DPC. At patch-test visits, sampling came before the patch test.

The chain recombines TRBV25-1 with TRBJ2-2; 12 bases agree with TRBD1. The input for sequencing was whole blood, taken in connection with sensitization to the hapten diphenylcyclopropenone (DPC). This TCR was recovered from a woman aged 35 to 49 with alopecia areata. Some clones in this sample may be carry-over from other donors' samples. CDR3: CASSDRDRGRKYTGELFF. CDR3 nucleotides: TGTGCCAGCAGTGACCGGGACAGGGGGCGGAAGTACACCGGGGAGCTGTTTTTT.